The entry that follows covers one T cell receptor (beta chain) sequence. Its target is unknown. This sample stems from a study of vaccination and CD4 T cells after COVID-19. Study context: Median time from COVID diagnosis to post-COVID sampling was roughly 13 weeks (35 to 161).

J was trimmed by 2 bases and V by 6 bases; bases with no gene match: 11. This CDR3 comprises 17 residues. In germline, CDR1 is MNHEY, CDR2 SVGEGT. Time point given: late sampling 161 to 241 days after vaccination in three convalescent patients. Treatment specified: approximately 11-day PBMC culture with coronavirus spike peptide pools or control peptides (ViraFEST assay). The Oncomine TCR Beta short-read assay was what sequenced the DNA obtained from cultured CD4+ T cells. From the PCR reads, TCRdb called clonotypes with MiXCR, one entry per CDR3 protein. The sample lists around 18,000 distinct CDR3 sequences; around 43% were seen once.

The rearrangement links TRBV6-2 or TRBV6-3 to TRBJ2-7; 12 positions agree with TRBD2. The TCR comes from a human donor who had recovered from COVID-19. The sequences come from CD4+ T cells from blood, cultured in vitro, collected about 7 months after SARS-CoV-2 vaccination. The CDR3 reads CASRRLAGAGGTYEQYF. As DNA, the CDR3 is TGTGCCAGCAGAAGACTAGCGGGGGCCGGTGGTACCTACGAGCAGTACTTC.